The present entry profiles one T cell receptor (beta chain) with its context. Its target is not known. The record originates from a study of T cell responses to AZD1222 COVID-19 vaccine. Some clones are missing from TCRdb's copy, which holds only in-frame ones; the method was immunoSEQ multiplex PCR. The sample records more than 35,000 clones, about 83% being singletons. Study observations and caveats: Reports indicate that nearly half of spike-specific TCRs are directed at unmutated variant regions. Recipients of two AZD1222 doses showed rising Spike-specific TCR breadth and depth. Mostly white British, mostly female donors; authors suggested clonal diversity may be underestimated. Researchers report vaccine-associated CD4 TCRs spanning spike, with dominance at 160-218 and 743-854.

This receptor was identified in an adult in good health. Here the sequenced sample was peripheral blood, taken on day 0 of AZD1222 vaccination.

The CDR3 region has the DNA TGTGCCAGCAATCTCCTAGCGGGGGGGGAGACCCAGTACTTC. This codes for CASNLLAGGETQYF. The chain carries TRBV6-5 and TRBJ2-5, with 12 bases aligning to TRBD2. The ends lost 7 bases at V and 5 bases at J; junction bases unmatched: 5. The CDR3 has 14 amino acids. The germline V gene encodes CDR1 MNHEY and CDR2 SVGAGI.